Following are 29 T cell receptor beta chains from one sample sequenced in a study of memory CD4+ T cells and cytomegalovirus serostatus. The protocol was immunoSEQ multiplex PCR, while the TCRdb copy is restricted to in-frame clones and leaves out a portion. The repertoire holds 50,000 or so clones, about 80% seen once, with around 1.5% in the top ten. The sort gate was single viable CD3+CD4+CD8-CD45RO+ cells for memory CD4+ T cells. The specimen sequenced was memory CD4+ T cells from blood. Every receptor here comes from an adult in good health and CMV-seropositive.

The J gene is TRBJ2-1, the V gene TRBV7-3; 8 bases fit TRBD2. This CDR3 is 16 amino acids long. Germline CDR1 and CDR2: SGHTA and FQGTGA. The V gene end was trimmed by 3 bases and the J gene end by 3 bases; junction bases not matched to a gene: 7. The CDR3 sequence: CASSLATGTSYNEQFF. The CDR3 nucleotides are TGTGCCAGCAGCTTGGCCACCGGGACTAGCTACAATGAGCAGTTCTTC.

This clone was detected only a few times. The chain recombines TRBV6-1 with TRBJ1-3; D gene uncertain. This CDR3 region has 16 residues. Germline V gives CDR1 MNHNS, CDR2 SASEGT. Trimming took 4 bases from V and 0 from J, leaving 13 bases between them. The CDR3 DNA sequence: TGTGCCAGCAGTGTGGCAGGCCTGAGCTCTGGAAACACCATATATTTT. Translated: CASSVAGLSSGNTIYF.

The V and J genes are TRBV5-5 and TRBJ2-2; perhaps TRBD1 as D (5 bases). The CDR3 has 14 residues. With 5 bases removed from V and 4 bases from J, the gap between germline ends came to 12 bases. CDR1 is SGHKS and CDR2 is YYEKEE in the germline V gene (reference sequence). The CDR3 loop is CASSLTVGTGELFF. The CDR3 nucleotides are TGTGCCAGCAGTTTGACAGTGGGCACCGGGGAGCTGTTTTTT.

CDR3 nucleotides: TGTGCCAGCAGCCGGGGAGGTGCGGGGTTCTCTGGAAACACCATATATTTT. Encoded protein: CASSRGGAGFSGNTIYF. The rearrangement uses TRBV28 and TRBJ1-3; D ambiguous. Trimming shortened V by 6 bases and J by 0 bases, and 18 bases separated the two germline ends. The CDR3 length is 17 residues. The germline gives CDR1 MDHEN, CDR2 SYDVKM.

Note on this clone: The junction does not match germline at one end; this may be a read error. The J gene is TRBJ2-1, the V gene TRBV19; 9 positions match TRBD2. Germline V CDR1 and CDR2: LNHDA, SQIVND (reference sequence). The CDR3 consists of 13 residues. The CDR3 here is CASSTPGLATRVF. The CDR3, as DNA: TGTGCCAGTAGTACCCCGGGACTAGCAACCAGAGTCTTC.

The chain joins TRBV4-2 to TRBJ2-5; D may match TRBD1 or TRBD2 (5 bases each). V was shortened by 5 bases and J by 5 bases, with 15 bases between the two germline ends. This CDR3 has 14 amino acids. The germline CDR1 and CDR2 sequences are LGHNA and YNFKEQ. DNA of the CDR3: TGTGCCAGCAGCACGCCCGGGGCCGGGGAGACCCAGTACTTC. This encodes CASSTPGAGETQYF.

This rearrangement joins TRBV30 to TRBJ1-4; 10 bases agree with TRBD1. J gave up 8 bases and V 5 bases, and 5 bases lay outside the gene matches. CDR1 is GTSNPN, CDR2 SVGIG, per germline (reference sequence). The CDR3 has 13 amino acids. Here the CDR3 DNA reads TGTGCCTGGGCAGGGACAGGGGAAGAAAAACTGTTTTTT. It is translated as CAWAGTGEEKLFF.

DNA for the CDR3: TGTGCCAGCTCACTTATTTCGACAGGACCAGCCTACGAGCAGTACTTC. Amino acids: CASSLISTGPAYEQYF. The V and J genes are TRBV18 and TRBJ2-7; the D gene is possibly TRBD1 (6 bases). This CDR3 contains 16 residues. Per germline, CDR1 KGHSH and CDR2 LQKENI. Deletions cut 4 bases from V and 2 bases from J, with 18 bases between.

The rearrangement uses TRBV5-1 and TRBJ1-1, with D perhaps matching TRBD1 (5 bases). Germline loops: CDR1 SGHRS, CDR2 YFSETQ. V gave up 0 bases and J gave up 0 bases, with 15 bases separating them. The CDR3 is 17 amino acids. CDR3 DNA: TGCGCCAGCAGCTTGGCGTCGGGGGGACCTTTGAACACTGAAGCTTTCTTT. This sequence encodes CASSLASGGPLNTEAFF.

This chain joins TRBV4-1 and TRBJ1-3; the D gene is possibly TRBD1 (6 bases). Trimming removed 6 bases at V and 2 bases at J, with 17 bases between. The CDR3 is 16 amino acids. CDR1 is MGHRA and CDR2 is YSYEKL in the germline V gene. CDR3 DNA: TGCGCCAGCAGGAGTCGTGCAGGGGAAACTGGAAACACCATATATTTT. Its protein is CASRSRAGETGNTIYF.

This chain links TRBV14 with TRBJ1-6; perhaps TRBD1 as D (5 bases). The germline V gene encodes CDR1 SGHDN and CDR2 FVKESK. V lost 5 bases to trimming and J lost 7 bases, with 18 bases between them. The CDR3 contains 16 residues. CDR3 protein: CASSSQAGSGNSPLHF. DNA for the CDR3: TGTGCCAGCAGCTCACAGGCAGGGAGTGGCAATTCACCCCTCCACTTT.

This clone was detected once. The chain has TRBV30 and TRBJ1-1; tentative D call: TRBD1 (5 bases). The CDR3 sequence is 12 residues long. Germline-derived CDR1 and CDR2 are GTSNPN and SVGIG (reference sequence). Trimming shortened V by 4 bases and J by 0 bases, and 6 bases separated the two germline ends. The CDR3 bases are TGTGCCTGGACAGGGATGAACACTGAAGCTTTCTTT. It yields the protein CAWTGMNTEAFF. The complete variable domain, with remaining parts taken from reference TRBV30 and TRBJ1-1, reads SQTIHQWPATLVQPVGSPLSLECTVEGTSNPNLYWYRQAAGRGLQLLFYSVGIGQISSEVPQNLSASRPQDRQFILSSKKLLLSDSGFYLCAWTGMNTEAFFGQGTRLTVV.

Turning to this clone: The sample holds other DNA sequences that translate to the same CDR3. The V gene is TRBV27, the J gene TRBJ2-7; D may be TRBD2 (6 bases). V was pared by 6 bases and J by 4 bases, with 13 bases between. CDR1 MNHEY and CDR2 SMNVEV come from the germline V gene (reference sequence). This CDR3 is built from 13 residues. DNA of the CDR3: TGTGCCAGCAGCCGGGGGACCTTTTACGAGCAGTACTTC. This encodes CASSRGTFYEQYF.

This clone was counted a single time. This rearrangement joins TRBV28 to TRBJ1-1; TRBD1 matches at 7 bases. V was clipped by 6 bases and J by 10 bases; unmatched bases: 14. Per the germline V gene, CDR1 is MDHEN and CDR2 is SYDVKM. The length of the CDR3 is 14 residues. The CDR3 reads CASRRRQGGYGAFF. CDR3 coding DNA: TGTGCCAGCAGGCGACGACAGGGAGGTTACGGAGCTTTCTTT.

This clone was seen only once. CDR3 loop: CASSSGDRGNSPLHF. In DNA, the CDR3 is TGCGCCAGCAGCTCGGGGGACAGGGGTAATTCACCCCTCCACTTT. This chain connects TRBV5-1 to TRBJ1-6; 10 bases are a match to TRBD1. V gave up 3 bases and J gave up 6 bases; unmatched junction bases: 3. The CDR3 is 15 amino acids. CDR1 and CDR2 (germline): SGHRS, YFSETQ.

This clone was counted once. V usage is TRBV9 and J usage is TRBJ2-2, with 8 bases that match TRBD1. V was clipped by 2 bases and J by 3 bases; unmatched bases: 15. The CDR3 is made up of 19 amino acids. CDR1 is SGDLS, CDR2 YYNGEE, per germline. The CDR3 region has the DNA TGTGCCAGCAGCGTTCGGGACAGGCCTCAAAGTTCGGACACCGGGGAGCTGTTTTTT. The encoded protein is CASSVRDRPQSSDTGELFF.

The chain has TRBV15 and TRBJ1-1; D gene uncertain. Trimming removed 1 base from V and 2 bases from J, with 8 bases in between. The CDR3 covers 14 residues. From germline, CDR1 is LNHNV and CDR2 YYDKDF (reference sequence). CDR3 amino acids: CATSRGGSNTEAFF. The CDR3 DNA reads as TGTGCCACCAGCAGAGGTGGGTCTAACACTGAAGCTTTCTTT.

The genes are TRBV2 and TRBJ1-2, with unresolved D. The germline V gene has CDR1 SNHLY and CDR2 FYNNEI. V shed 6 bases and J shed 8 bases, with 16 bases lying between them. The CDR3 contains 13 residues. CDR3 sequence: CASRVGSSRGYTF. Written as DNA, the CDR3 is TGTGCCAGCAGAGTTGGGTCAAGTAGGGGCTACACCTTC.

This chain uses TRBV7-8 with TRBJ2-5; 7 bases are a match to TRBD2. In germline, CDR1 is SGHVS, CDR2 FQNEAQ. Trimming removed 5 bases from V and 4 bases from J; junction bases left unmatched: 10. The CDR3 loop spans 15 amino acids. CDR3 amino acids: CASSLRLTGGETQYF. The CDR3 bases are TGTGCCAGCAGCCTACGACTAACGGGAGGAGAGACCCAGTACTTC.

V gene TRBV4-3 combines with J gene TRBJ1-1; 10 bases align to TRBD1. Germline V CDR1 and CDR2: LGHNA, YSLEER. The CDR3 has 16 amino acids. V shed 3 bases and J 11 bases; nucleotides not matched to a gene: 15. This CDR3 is CASSHLPGGQGLIAFF. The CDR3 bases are TGCGCCAGCAGCCACTTACCAGGGGGACAGGGGTTAATTGCTTTCTTT.

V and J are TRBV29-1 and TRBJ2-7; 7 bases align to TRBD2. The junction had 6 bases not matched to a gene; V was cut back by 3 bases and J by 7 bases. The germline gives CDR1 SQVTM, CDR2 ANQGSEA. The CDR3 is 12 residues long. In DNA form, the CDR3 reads TGCAGCGTTGATGCGGGCGGGGGAGAGCAGTACTTC. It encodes CSVDAGGGEQYF.

In nucleotides, the CDR3 is TGCGCCAGCAGTGGGGGGACGGCCGATAATTCACCCCTCCACTTT. Its protein product is CASSGGTADNSPLHF. The J gene is TRBJ1-6, the V gene TRBV10-1; possibly TRBD1 for D (5 bases). Trimming removed 4 bases from V and 5 bases from J, with 12 bases in between. The germline V gene encodes CDR1 WNHNN and CDR2 SYGVQD (reference sequence). The CDR3 is 15 residues long.

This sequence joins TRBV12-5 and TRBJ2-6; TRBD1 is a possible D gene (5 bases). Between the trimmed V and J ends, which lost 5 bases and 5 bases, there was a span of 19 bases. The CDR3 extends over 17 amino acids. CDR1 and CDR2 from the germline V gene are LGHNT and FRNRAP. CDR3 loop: CASGQVAGQSRANVLTF. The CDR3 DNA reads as TGTGCTAGTGGTCAGGTCGCAGGACAAAGTCGGGCCAACGTCCTGACTTTC.

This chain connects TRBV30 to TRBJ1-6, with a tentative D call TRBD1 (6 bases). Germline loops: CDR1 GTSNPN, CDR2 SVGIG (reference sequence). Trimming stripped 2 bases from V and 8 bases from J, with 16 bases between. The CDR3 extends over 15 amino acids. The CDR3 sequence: CAWSKGQPLYSPLHF. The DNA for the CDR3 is TGTGCCTGGAGTAAAGGACAGCCGCTTTATTCACCCCTCCACTTT.

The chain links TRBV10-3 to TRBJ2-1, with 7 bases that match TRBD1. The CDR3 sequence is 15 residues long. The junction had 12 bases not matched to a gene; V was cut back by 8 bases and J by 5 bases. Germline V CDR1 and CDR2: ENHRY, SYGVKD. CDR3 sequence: CAISRKPGQNNEQFF. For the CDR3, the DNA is TGTGCCATCTCACGGAAACCGGGACAGAACAATGAGCAGTTCTTC.

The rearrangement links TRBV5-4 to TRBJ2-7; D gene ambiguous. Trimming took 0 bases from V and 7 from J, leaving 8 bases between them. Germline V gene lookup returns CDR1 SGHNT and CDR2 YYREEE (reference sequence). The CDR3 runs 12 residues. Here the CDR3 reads CASSLGVGEQYF. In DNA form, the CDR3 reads TGTGCCAGCAGCTTGGGGGTGGGAGAGCAGTACTTC.

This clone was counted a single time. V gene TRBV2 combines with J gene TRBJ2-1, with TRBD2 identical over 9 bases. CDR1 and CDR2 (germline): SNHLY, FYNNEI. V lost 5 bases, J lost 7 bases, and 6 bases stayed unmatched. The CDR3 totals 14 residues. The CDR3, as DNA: TGTGCCAGCAGTCCGGGACTAGCTATGAATGAGCAGTTCTTC. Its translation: CASSPGLAMNEQFF.

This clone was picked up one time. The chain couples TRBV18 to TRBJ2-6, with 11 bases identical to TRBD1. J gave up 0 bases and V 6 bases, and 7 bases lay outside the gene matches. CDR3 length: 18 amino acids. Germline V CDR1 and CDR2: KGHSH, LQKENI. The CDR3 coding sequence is TGTGCCAGCTCCCCTAGGACAGGGGGCGGCTCTGGGGCCAACGTCCTGACTTTC. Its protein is CASSPRTGGGSGANVLTF.

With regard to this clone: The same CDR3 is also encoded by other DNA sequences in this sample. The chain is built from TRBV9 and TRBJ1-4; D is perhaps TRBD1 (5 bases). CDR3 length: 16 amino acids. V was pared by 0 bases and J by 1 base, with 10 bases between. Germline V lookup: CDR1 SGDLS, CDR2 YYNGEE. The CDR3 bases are TGTGCCAGCAGCGTAGATCAGGGTCGAACTAATGAAAAACTGTTTTTT. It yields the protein CASSVDQGRTNEKLFF.